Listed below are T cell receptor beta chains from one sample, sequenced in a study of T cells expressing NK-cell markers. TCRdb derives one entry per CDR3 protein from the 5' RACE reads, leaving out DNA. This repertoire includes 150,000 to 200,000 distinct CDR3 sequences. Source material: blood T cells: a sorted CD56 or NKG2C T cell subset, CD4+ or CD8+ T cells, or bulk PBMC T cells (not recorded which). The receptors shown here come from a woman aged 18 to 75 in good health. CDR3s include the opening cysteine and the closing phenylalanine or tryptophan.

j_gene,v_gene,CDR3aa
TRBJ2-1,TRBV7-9,CASSFTAGQAGYNEQFF
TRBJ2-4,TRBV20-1,CSAGDRGNIQYF
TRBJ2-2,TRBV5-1,CASSSTGAANTGELFF
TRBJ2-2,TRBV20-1,CSARQFQNTGELFF
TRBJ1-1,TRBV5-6,CASNAQGAGWGAFF
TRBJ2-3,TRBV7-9,CATDESTDTQYF
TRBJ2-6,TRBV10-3,CAISGPGNLDSGANVLTF
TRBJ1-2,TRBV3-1,CASSQEWSEVYGYTF
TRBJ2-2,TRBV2,CASTPWVPGAGELFF
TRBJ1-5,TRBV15,CATSRAPHDTSQPQHF
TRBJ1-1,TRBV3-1,CASSQAHRARNTEAFF
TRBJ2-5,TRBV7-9,CASSALGRTQETQYF
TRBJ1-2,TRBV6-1,CASSRWDSPPEDGYTF
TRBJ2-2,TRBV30,CAWSRTGPNTGELFF
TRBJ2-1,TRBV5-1,CASSVRASSYNEQFF
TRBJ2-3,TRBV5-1,CASSQGTSGRALDTQYF
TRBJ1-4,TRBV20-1,CSARDSAGTAEKLFF
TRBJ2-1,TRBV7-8,CASSPASREANEQFF
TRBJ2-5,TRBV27,CASSLQVHQETQYF
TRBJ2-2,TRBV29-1,CSVRALTNTGELFF
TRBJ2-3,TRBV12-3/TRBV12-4,CASSPGQGTDTQYF
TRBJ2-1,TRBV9,CASSTTSGPLYNEQFF
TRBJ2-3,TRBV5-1,CASSLSQGIGDTQYF
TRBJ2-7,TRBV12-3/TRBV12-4,CASSLGYLYEQYF
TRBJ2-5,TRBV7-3,CASSLGLVSETQYF
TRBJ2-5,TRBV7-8,CASRQNRGPQETQYF
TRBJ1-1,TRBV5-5,CASSKSTGAGTEAFF
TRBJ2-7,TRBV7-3,CASSPNSRGYEQYF
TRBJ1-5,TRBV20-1,CSARARSGVGNQPQHF
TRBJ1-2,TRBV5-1,CASSLGSGEGYTF
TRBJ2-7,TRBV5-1,CASSLGGGLTYEQYF
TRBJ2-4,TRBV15,CATNGKNIQYF
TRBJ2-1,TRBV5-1,CASSRDRTGEQFF
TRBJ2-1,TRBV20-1,CSARASGRLYNEQFF
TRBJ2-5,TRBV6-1,CASSISGGRQETQYF
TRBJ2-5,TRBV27,CASSPISPAIQYF
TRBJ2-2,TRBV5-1,CASSPTGGKNGELFF
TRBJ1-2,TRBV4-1,CASSFKAGDRRQNYGYTF
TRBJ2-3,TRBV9,CASSVGIAPGTDTQYF
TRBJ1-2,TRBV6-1,CASSPLTAGAYGYTF
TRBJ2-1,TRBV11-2,CASSLLAGGFDEQFF
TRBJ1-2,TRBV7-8,CASSTRDRVDYGYTF
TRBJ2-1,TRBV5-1,CASSSTDSSEQFF
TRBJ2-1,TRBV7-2,CASSLLQAPGNEQFF
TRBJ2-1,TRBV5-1,CASSLPGVDNEQFF
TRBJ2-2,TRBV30,CAWSVQGSFSGELFF
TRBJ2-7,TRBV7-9,CASSKRTLYEQYF
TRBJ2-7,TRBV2,CASSTQGGGTYEQYF
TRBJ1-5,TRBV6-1,CASSPGGPQPQHF